This T cell receptor beta chain appears in the sequencing data of a study of tumor-infiltrating lymphocytes in primary liver carcinoma. Starting from 400 to 500 ng of total RNA, TCR beta cDNA was produced with a primer in the constant region. Investigators got TCR beta libraries out of three nested multiplex PCR rounds, done with slightly modified ARM-PCR. The study ran its first two PCR rounds for roughly 10 cycles each, using TRBV1-TRBV30 forward primers and a C-beta reverse primer. From the multiplex PCR reads, TCRdb called clonotypes with MiXCR, one entry per CDR3 protein. The sample lists more than 70,000 distinct CDR3 sequences, 60% to 75% occurring once. This clonotype is medium-sized by share. Trimming took off 0 bases at V and 2 bases at J, with 5 bases between the two ends. There are 13 residues in the CDR3. Germline V CDR1 and CDR2: SGHNT, YYREEE (reference sequence). Scientists recovered RNA and DNA together from around 20-30 mg of unsorted bulk tissue.

Source material: liver tumor tissue from sampling region 1. The subset was: tumor region T1, superior pole. The clonotype was recovered from a man between 40 and 49 years old with primary liver carcinoma and hepatitis B virus infection. The chain combines TRBV5-4 with TRBJ1-2, with D unclear. This CDR3 is CASSLADNYGYTF. CDR3 DNA: TGTGCCAGCAGCTTGGCCGACAACTATGGCTACACCTTC. Variable domain in full (rest from reference TRBV5-4 and TRBJ1-2): ETGVTQSPTHLIKTRGQQVTLRCSSQSGHNTVSWYQQALGQGPQFIFQYYREEENGRGNFPPRFSGLQFPNYSSELNVNALELDDSALYLCASSLADNYGYTFGSGTRLTVV.